Below, one T cell receptor beta chain is given with its context. As processed by the authors: Counts of nucleated cells, estimated from reference gene primer amplification, were obtained. The protocol was immunoSEQ multiplex PCR, while the TCRdb copy is restricted to in-frame clones and leaves out a portion. V and J calls and clone size are those listed in that table; D and trimming were worked out from the DNA. This sample has about 290,000 clones; around nine tenths occur once, and the top ten carry 1.5% to 2%. Germline lookup yields CDR1 SGHRS and CDR2 YFSETQ. After removal of 3 bases from V and 7 bases from J, the junction contained 14 bases not matched to a gene. The CDR3 contains 17 residues. This specimen comes from a study of blood T cell repertoires in COVID-19. Study in general: The study drew acute and convalescent COVID-19 samples from the United States, Italy and Spain. The analysed material was cDNA or gDNA that came from T cells, B-cell-depleted T cells, or PBMCs.

Symptom resolution, clearance, or two negative PCRs marked the recovered donors of Cohort 3. The source is a middle-aged woman who had recovered from COVID-19. The material sequenced was PBMCs or T cells enriched from blood (not recorded which). The chain uses TRBV5-1 and TRBJ2-3; TRBD1 matches 10 bases. CDR3 in DNA: TGCGCCAGCAGCTATAACCCCCCGGGACAGGGGACAAATACGCAGTATTTT. It yields the protein CASSYNPPGQGTNTQYF.